The TCR beta chain described here comes from a study of identical twins. Study conclusions and caveats: There were fewer insertions in abundant cord blood beta clonotypes, but memory repertoires showed no such pattern. Out-of-frame alpha sequences shared between twins exhibited an excess of low generation probability.

This clonotype was observed a handful of times. Its antigen is not known. Through template switching, a universal primer site was introduced, and the cDNA contained unique molecular identifiers. TCRdb reanalysed the 5' RACE reads using MiXCR and keeps one entry per CDR3 protein. The table shows 200,000 to 250,000 distinct CDR3 sequences, with 6.5% to 8.5% occurring only once. The CDR3 runs 15 residues. The germline gives CDR1 SNHLY, CDR2 FYNNEI. Trimming took 4 bases from V and 1 from J, leaving 12 bases between them. These data were likewise used in another study, on yellow fever vaccine responses in identical twins.

Material: memory (CD45RO+) T cells sorted from blood. The chain combines TRBV2 with TRBJ2-3; weak D call: TRBD2 (5 bases). The sequence derives from a woman between 18 and 29 years old in good health. The CDR3 DNA reads as TGTGCCAGCAGTGTTCGGGATGAGGGCACAGATACGCAGTATTTT. Its protein product is CASSVRDEGTDTQYF.